Listed below are T cell receptor beta chains from one sample, sequenced in a study of OX40 agonist ivuxolimab in advanced cancers. Here immunoSEQ multiplex PCR was the method, and the copy in TCRdb shows in-frame clones only, minus some. This table holds about 110,000 clones, about nine tenths found once. The input for sequencing was CD4+ or CD8+ T cells sorted from blood, taken in a trial of the OX40 agonist ivuxolimab. These receptors all come from an adult with an advanced solid tumor such as melanoma, head and neck, liver or kidney cancer. CDR3s leave out the opening cysteine and the closing phenylalanine or tryptophan.

j_call v_call cdr3_aa
TRBJ1-6 TRBV7-3 ASSLGERNSPLH
TRBJ2-3 TRBV11-2 ASSFRTPTDTQY
TRBJ2-1 TRBV4-1 ASSPFAGKQDSEQF
TRBJ1-2 TRBV7-9 ASSPRQGNYGYT
TRBJ2-1 TRBV7-9 ASSFLTDEQF
TRBJ2-7 TRBV7-9 ASSLALGEQY
TRBJ1-5 TRBV6-5 ASLDTLRGNQPQH
TRBJ1-4 TRBV7-9 ASSLSGDEKLF
TRBJ2-2 TRBV7-8 ASSLGSQNTGELF
TRBJ2-3 TRBV2 ASSELASGGADTQY
TRBJ2-2 TRBV28 ASSSGTGNTGELF
TRBJ2-3 TRBV4-1 ASSPLGAGRTDTQY
TRBJ2-3 TRBV19 ASSAVGTDTQY
TRBJ1-4 TRBV7-9 ASSSMATNEKLF